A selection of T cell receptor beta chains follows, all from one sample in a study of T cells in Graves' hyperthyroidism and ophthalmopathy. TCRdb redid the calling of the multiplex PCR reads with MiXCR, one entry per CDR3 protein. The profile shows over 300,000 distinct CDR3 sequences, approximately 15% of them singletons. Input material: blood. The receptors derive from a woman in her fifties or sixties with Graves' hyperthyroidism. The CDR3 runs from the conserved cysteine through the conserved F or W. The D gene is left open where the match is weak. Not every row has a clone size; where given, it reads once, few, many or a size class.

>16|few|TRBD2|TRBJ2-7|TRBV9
CASSVERGGRGYEQYF
TGTGCCAGCAGCGTAGAACGGGGCGGGAGGGGCTACGAGCAGTACTTC
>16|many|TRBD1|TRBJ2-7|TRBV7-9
CASSTYRDRGLHEQYF
TGTGCCAGCAGCACGTACCGGGACAGGGGGCTACACGAGCAGTACTTC
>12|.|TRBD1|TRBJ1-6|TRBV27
CASSSDRVSLHF
TGTGCCAGCAGTTCGGACAGGGTGTCCCTCCACTTT
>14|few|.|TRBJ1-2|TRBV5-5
CASSLWEGLYGYTF
TGTGCCAGCAGCTTGTGGGAGGGCCTCTATGGCTACACCTTC
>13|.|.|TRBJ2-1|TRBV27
CASRALNYNEQFF
TGTGCCAGCAGAGCTCTCAACTACAATGAGCAGTTCTTC
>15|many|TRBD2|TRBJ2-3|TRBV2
CASSDAGDGTDTQYF
TGTGCCAGCAGTGACGCGGGAGATGGCACAGATACGCAGTATTTT
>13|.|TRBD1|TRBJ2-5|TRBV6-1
CASSPDRVETQYF
TGTGCCAGCAGTCCGGACAGGGTCGAGACCCAGTACTTC
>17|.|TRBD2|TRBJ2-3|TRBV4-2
CASSQVSAGGPTDTQYF
TGTGCCAGCAGCCAAGTGTCAGCGGGAGGGCCTACAGATACGCAGTATTTT
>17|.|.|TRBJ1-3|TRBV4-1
CASSQPPGSGTGNTIYF
TGCGCCAGCAGCCAGCCCCCGGGCAGCGGCACAGGAAACACCATATATTTT
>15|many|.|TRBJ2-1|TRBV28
CASLRDSATYNEQFF
TGTGCCAGCCTCCGAGACTCGGCGACCTACAATGAGCAGTTCTTC
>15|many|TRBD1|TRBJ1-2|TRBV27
CASSRSAGGGYGYTF
TGTGCCAGCAGTCGATCTGCAGGGGGAGGCTATGGCTACACCTTC
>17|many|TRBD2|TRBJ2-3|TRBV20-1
CSARPGLAGWGTDTQYF
TGCAGTGCTAGACCCGGGCTAGCGGGATGGGGCACAGATACGCAGTATTTT
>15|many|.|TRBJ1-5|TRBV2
CASSVQGPSNQPQHF
TGTGCCAGCAGCGTACAGGGCCCCAGCAATCAGCCCCAGCATTTT
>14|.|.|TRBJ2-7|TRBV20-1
CSAVSGISPYEQYF
TGCAGTGCTGTTAGCGGAATATCCCCCTACGAGCAGTACTTC
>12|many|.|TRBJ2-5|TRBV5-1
CASSFEQETQYF
TGCGCCAGCAGCTTCGAGCAAGAGACCCAGTACTTC
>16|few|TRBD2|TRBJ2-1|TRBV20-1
CSASRPGLAGYNEQFF
TGCAGTGCTAGCCGACCGGGACTAGCGGGTTACAATGAGCAGTTCTTC
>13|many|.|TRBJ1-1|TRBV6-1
CASMGLMNTEAFF
TGTGCCAGCATGGGTCTTATGAACACTGAAGCTTTCTTT
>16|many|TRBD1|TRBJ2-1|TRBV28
CASSHGTASGLNEQFF
TGTGCCAGCAGTCATGGGACAGCTAGTGGATTGAATGAGCAGTTCTTC
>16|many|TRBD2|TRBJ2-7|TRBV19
CASSIDPGSGAFEQYF
TGTGCCAGTAGTATAGACCCGGGGAGCGGGGCCTTCGAGCAGTACTTC
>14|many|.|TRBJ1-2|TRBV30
CAWSVGFGGNGYTF
TGTGCCTGGAGTGTAGGTTTCGGGGGGAACGGCTACACCTTC
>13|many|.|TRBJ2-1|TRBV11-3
CASSFGQSNEQFF
TGTGCCAGCAGCTTCGGGCAAAGCAATGAGCAGTTCTTC
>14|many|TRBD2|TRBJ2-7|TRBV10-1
CASSEGGSRDEQYF
TGCGCCAGCAGTGAGGGCGGGAGCCGCGACGAGCAGTACTTC